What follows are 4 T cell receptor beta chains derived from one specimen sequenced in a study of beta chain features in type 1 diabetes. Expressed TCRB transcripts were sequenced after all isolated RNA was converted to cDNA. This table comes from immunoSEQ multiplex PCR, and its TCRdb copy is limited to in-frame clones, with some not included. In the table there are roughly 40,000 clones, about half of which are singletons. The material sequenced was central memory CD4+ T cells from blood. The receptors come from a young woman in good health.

DNA of the CDR3: TGTGCCAGCAGAGAACAGGGTGGCGAGCAGTACTTC. Translating gives CASREQGGEQYF. V gene TRBV25-1 combines with J gene TRBJ2-7; a possible D gene is TRBD1 (6 bases). The CDR3 length is 12 residues. CDR1 is MGHDK, CDR2 SYGVNS, per germline. V lost 6 bases and J lost 6, with 12 bases in between.

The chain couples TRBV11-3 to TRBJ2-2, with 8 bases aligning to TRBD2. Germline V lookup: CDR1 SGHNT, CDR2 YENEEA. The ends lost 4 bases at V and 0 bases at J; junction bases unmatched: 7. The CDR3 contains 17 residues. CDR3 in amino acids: CASSSSSGRANTGELFF. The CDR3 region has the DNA TGTGCCAGCAGCTCCTCCAGCGGGAGAGCGAACACCGGGGAGCTGTTTTTT.

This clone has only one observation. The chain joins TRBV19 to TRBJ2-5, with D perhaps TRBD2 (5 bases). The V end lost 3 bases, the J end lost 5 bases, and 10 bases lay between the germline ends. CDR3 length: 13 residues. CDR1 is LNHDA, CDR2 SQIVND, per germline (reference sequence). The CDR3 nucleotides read TGTGCCAGTAGTATGTCGGGGTCTGAGACCCAGTACTTC. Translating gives CASSMSGSETQYF. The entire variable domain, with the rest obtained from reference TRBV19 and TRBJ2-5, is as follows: DGGITQSPKYLFRKEGQNVTLSCEQNLNHDAMYWYRQDPGQGLRLIYYSQIVNDFQKGDIAEGYSVSREKKESFPLTVTSAQKNPTAFYLCASSMSGSETQYFGPGTRLLVL.

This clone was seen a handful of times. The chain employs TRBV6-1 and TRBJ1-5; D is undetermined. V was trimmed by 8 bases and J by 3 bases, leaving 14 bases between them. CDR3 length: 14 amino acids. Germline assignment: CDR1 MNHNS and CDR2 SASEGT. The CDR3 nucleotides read TGTGCCAGCGGGTTGAGGGAGCCCAATCAGCCCCAGCATTTT. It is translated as CASGLREPNQPQHF.